This T cell receptor (beta chain) is drawn from a study of T cell responses to AZD1222 COVID-19 vaccine. The study's findings and limits: Clonal diversity was possibly underestimated, and the donors were mostly white British, with more females. No repertoire was sampled before or during the peak T cell response, only after it. Baseline antibody screening turned up just a handful of seropositive AZD1222 recipients.

With respect to this clone: Its antigen is still unknown.

This CDR3 is 15 amino acids long. Germline loops: CDR1 SGHAT, CDR2 FQNNGV. Trimming stripped 3 bases from V and 3 bases from J, with 13 bases between. Sequenced by immunoSEQ multiplex PCR; TCRdb stores in-frame clones only, minus some. This table has over 100,000 clones, 94% appearing once. This sequence joins TRBV11-2 and TRBJ2-3, with D perhaps TRBD2 (6 bases). This specimen consisted of peripheral blood, obtained on day 0 of AZD1222 vaccination. This receptor was identified in an adult in good health. Here the CDR3 reads CASSFTGVPTDTQYF. CDR3 DNA: TGTGCCAGCAGCTTTACGGGAGTCCCGACAGATACGCAGTATTTT.